This T cell receptor beta chain was profiled in a study of T cell responses to AZD1222 COVID-19 vaccine. Whole-study results and caveats: Receipt of two AZD1222 doses was followed by a rise in Spike-specific TCR breadth and depth.

Generated by immunoSEQ multiplex PCR, the TCRdb table keeps only in-frame clones and is missing some. The top ten clones hold 1.5% to 2% of a sample with under 150,000 clones, 91% of them seen once. Of note for this clone: What it recognizes is unknown.

The CDR3 has 12 amino acids. J gave up 8 bases and V 6 bases, and 6 bases lay outside the gene matches. Germline V gene sequence: CDR1 LNHDA, CDR2 SQIVND (reference sequence). V usage is TRBV19 and J usage is TRBJ1-2; 7 bases match TRBD1. This receptor was obtained from an adult who received the AZD1222 COVID-19 vaccine. Sequences were derived from peripheral blood, sampled 28 days after the second AZD1222 dose. CDR3 residues: CASSQGVGGYTF. CDR3 nucleotides: TGTGCCAGTAGCCAGGGGGTCGGAGGCTACACCTTC.